This TCR beta chain was observed in a study of regulatory T cells in long-lasting Graves disease. Broader study findings: TCR diversity was lower in persistent Graves' patients (versus newly diagnosed ones).

CDR3-region Arm-PCR and iRepertoire HTBI primers produced the TCR beta libraries. TCRdb fed the multiplex PCR reads into MiXCR, producing one record per CDR3 protein. The sample shows over 350,000 distinct CDR3 sequences, around 21% of them seen only once. The sample's time point: persistent/refractory GD, antithyroid drugs over 5 years with positive TRAb. The TCR library was prepared using RNA isolated from PBMCs. The guidelines of the American Thyroid Association were the basis for diagnosing Graves' disease. There are many counts of this clonotype. Its antigen is unknown. This CDR3 spans 14 amino acids. The V and J ends lost 4 bases and 4 bases, in that order; junction bases with no gene match: 3.

The sequences come from peripheral blood mononuclear cells (PBMCs), collected when the disease was refractory, from a patient treated with antithyroid drugs. The sequence derives from a female donor with Graves disease. The rearrangement joins TRBV12-3 or TRBV12-4 to TRBJ1-5; 8 positions match TRBD1. The CDR3 DNA reads TGTGCCAGCAGTTCTCGACAGGGGAATCAGCCCCAGCATTTT. Protein sequence: CASSSRQGNQPQHF.